The 4 T cell receptor beta chains below were found in one sample sequenced in a study of cytomegalovirus exposure and HLA in healthy donors. The study ran its PCR with 60 Vbeta and 13 Jbeta primers. The assay was immunoSEQ multiplex PCR, and TCRdb's table has in-frame clones only and misses some. Found here are over 100,000 clones, less than 90% of them singletons; the top ten hold 1.5% to 1.7%. Sequenced sample: PBMCs. The receptors were gathered from a man in his forties in good health and CMV-seronegative.

J is TRBJ2-2 and V is TRBV19, with TRBD2 matching 10 bases. Looked up from germline, CDR1 is LNHDA and CDR2 is SQIVND (reference sequence). The J segment lost 5 bases and the V segment lost 4 bases, leaving 10 bases of the junction unmatched. This CDR3 is built from 17 residues. Here the CDR3 DNA reads TGTGCCAGTAGTAAGCTAGCGGGAGTTCTAATGACCGGGGAGCTGTTTTTT. Translated, it gives CASSKLAGVLMTGELFF.

The chain couples TRBV4-2 to TRBJ1-2, with 8 nucleotides matching TRBD1. The CDR3 is 17 amino acids. The ends lost 0 bases at V and 4 bases at J; junction bases unmatched: 10. Germline loops: CDR1 LGHNA, CDR2 YNFKEQ. In DNA, the CDR3 is TGTGCCAGCAGCCAAGATAGCGGACAGGGCTACATCTATGGCTACACCTTC. It yields the protein CASSQDSGQGYIYGYTF.

The CDR3 spells CSVQNTEAFF. CDR3 DNA: TGCAGCGTTCAAAACACTGAAGCTTTCTTT. This chain joins TRBV29-1 and TRBJ1-1; D uncertain. The germline V and J ends were trimmed by 5 bases and 2 bases, with 3 bases remaining between them. There are 10 residues in the CDR3. Germline lookup yields CDR1 SQVTM and CDR2 ANQGSEA.

The V call is TRBV29-1, the J call TRBJ2-7; 14 bases line up with TRBD2. V lost 8 bases, J lost 5 bases, and 5 bases stayed unmatched. This CDR3 spans 13 amino acids. Germline values: CDR1 SQVTM, CDR2 ANQGSEA. The CDR3 loop reads CSLKTSGGDEQYF. The CDR3 coding sequence is TGCAGCCTAAAGACTAGCGGGGGGGACGAGCAGTACTTC.